The 11 T cell receptor beta chains presented below share a single source sample, sequenced in a study of blood T cell repertoires in COVID-19. The repertoire was sequenced with immunoSEQ multiplex PCR; TCRdb's copy has only in-frame clones and lacks some. The table lists about 200,000 clones, roughly nine tenths of them singletons, with 2.2% in the top ten. Material for sequencing was peripheral blood. Source of these receptors: a woman aged 50 to 60 with acute or convalescent COVID-19.

The V call is TRBV9, the J call TRBJ1-1; TRBD1 matches at 7 bases. Unmatched junction bases numbered 5, after V lost 2 bases and J lost 1 base. The CDR3 contains 15 residues. Germline loops: CDR1 SGDLS, CDR2 YYNGEE. The CDR3: CASSVLTGPNTEAFF. Written as DNA, the CDR3 is TGTGCCAGCAGCGTCCTGACAGGGCCGAACACTGAAGCTTTCTTT.

V and J are TRBV2 and TRBJ1-4; 7 nucleotides line up with TRBD1. The germline V gene has CDR1 SNHLY and CDR2 FYNNEI. This CDR3 is built from 16 residues. The junction had 7 bases not matched to a gene; V was cut back by 4 bases and J by 2 bases. The CDR3 sequence: CASSAQGSQTNEKLFF. The CDR3 DNA sequence: TGTGCCAGCAGTGCACAGGGGTCACAGACTAATGAAAAACTGTTTTTT.

Of note for this clone: Germline is not matched at one junction end, which may reflect a read error. The chain combines TRBV7-6 with TRBJ2-7, with 12 positions matching TRBD2. There are 14 residues in the CDR3. The germline gives CDR1 SGHVS, CDR2 FNYEAQ. In DNA form, the CDR3 reads TGTGCCAGCAGCCTAGCGGGGGGGCGGTACGAGCAGTACTTC. Protein sequence: CASSLAGGRYEQYF.

This chain connects TRBV10-2 to TRBJ2-3; 10 bases are shared with TRBD1. Germline V lookup: CDR1 WSHSY, CDR2 SAAADI. J lost 2 bases, V lost 2 bases, and 4 bases had no gene match. The CDR3 runs 16 residues. The CDR3 DNA is TGCGCCAGCAGTGAGGGGACAGGGGCCCTCACAGATACGCAGTATTTT. Its protein product is CASSEGTGALTDTQYF.

There are many counts of this clone. The chain employs TRBV5-1 and TRBJ2-2; 7 bases map to TRBD2. The CDR3 has 15 amino acids. The germline CDR1 and CDR2 sequences are SGHRS and YFSETQ. Trimming took 4 bases from V and 1 from J; bases not matched to a gene: 4. CDR3 loop: CASSASGKNTGELFF. CDR3 in DNA: TGCGCCAGCAGCGCTAGCGGAAAGAACACCGGGGAGCTGTTTTTT.

V usage is TRBV6-2 or TRBV6-3 and J usage is TRBJ2-7, with a weak D call TRBD2 (7 bases). This CDR3 is 16 amino acids long. Germline lookup yields CDR1 MNHEY and CDR2 SVGEGT. V shed 2 bases and J shed 3 bases, with 17 bases lying between them. As DNA, the CDR3 is TGTGCCAGCAGTTACGAGGACAGTGGCGGGGGCTACGAGCAGTACTTC. Translated, it gives CASSYEDSGGGYEQYF.

This clone was seen a handful of times. The chain is built from TRBV30 and TRBJ1-2; 7 bases agree with TRBD1. V was clipped by 0 bases and J by 1 base; unmatched bases: 5. The CDR3 runs 15 residues. CDR1 is GTSNPN and CDR2 is SVGIG in the germline V gene (reference sequence). CDR3 in amino acids: CAWSVEGAVNYGYTF. Written as DNA, the CDR3 is TGTGCCTGGAGTGTAGAGGGGGCTGTTAACTATGGCTACACCTTC.

The rearrangement joins TRBV7-2 to TRBJ2-1, with a tentative D call TRBD2 (6 bases). The V end was cut by 5 bases, the J end by 0 bases, with 14 bases between. Germline-derived CDR1 and CDR2 are SGHTA and FQGNSA. The CDR3 runs 16 residues. CDR3 region: CASSLPGGISYNEQFF. The CDR3 region has the DNA TGTGCCAGCAGCCTCCCGGGCGGGATCTCCTACAATGAGCAGTTCTTC.

The chain links TRBV30 to TRBJ2-7, with 7 bases identical to TRBD2. The V segment lost 0 bases and the J segment 5 bases; nucleotides outside the gene matches: 10. Germline values: CDR1 GTSNPN, CDR2 SVGIG (reference sequence). The CDR3 is 15 amino acids. The CDR3 loop is CAWSVSRENFNEQYF. In nucleotides, the CDR3 is TGTGCCTGGAGTGTATCGCGGGAGAATTTCAACGAGCAGTACTTC.

The gene calls are TRBV6-6 and TRBJ2-3; TRBD2 agrees at 9 bases. CDR3 length: 15 amino acids. The germline V gene encodes CDR1 MNHNY and CDR2 SVGAGI (reference sequence). V gave up 2 bases and J gave up 2 bases; unmatched junction bases: 2. The CDR3 here is CASSYVAGDTDTQYF. The DNA for the CDR3 is TGTGCCAGCAGTTACGTAGCGGGAGACACAGATACGCAGTATTTT.

This clone was counted only a few times. This chain uses TRBV7-2 with TRBJ2-1; 10 bases align to TRBD1. Germline V CDR1 and CDR2: SGHTA, FQGNSA. Trimming took 4 bases from V and 7 from J; bases not matched to a gene: 7. The CDR3 sequence is 15 residues long. The CDR3 region is CASSSRQGAWNEQFF. In DNA, the CDR3 is TGTGCCAGCAGCTCTCGACAGGGGGCATGGAATGAGCAGTTCTTC. Variable domain in full (rest from reference TRBV7-2 and TRBJ2-1): GAGVSQSPSNKVTEKGKDVELRCDPISGHTALYWYRQSLGQGLEFLIYFQGNSAPDKSGLPSDRFSAERTGGSVSTLTIQRTQQEDSAVYLCASSSRQGAWNEQFFGPGTRLTVL.